A selection of T cell receptor beta chains follows, all from one sample in a study of early T cells in non-severe SARS-CoV-2 infection. From the 5' RACE reads, TCRdb called clonotypes with MiXCR, one entry per CDR3 protein. This table has tens of thousands of distinct CDR3 sequences, less than 6.5% appearing once. The sample taken for sequencing was whole blood. These receptors all stem from an adult who was a healthcare worker with PCR-confirmed SARS-CoV-2 infection or an uninfected control (not recorded which). Both conserved end residues are part of each CDR3. A D gene is named only where the DNA matches it firmly. Rows may omit the clone size; those that give it use once, few, many or a size class.

>TRBD1|TRBJ1-5|many|TRBV27
TGTGCCAGCAGTTTAGCACAGGGGGCCAATCAGCCCCAGCATTTT
CASSLAQGANQPQHF
>TRBD2|TRBJ2-7|many|TRBV20-1
TGCAGTGCCGGAAGCCTAGGACTAGCGGGAGTCTACGAGCAGTACTTC
CSAGSLGLAGVYEQYF
>TRBD1|TRBJ1-6|many|TRBV5-1
TGCGCCAGCAGCTCCGGGACAGGGGGATATAATTCACCCCTCCACTTT
CASSSGTGGYNSPLHF
>TRBD2|TRBJ2-1|many|TRBV10-1
TGCGCCAGCAACACAGGGAGGGGACTAGCCAGCTCCTACAATGAGCAGTTCTTC
CASNTGRGLASSYNEQFF
>.|TRBJ2-5|many|TRBV29-1
TGCAGCGTCGACGCCTCGGCTGGGTCGGGGACCCAGTACTTC
CSVDASAGSGTQYF
>TRBD2|TRBJ2-2|.|TRBV7-3
TGTGCCAGCAGCCCAGCTAGCGGTTTGGGCGGGGAGCTGTTTTTT
CASSPASGLGGELFF
>TRBD2|TRBJ2-7|many|TRBV28
TGTGCCAGCAGTTTTGGTCTTCGGCTAGCGGAATCATACGAGCAGTACTTC
CASSFGLRLAESYEQYF
>TRBD1|TRBJ2-1|many|TRBV6-2/TRBV6-3
TGTGCCAGCGGACAGGGTGGTGAGCAGTTCTTC
CASGQGGEQFF
>.|TRBJ2-7|few|TRBV3-1
TGTGCCAGCAGCCAAGTGACCGAGCAGTACTTC
CASSQVTEQYF
>.|TRBJ1-2|many|TRBV24-1
TGTGCCACCAGTCCTGCGGGAAACTATGGCTACACCTTC
CATSPAGNYGYTF
>.|TRBJ2-2|few|TRBV12-3/TRBV12-4
TGTGCCAGCAGCCTTCAGGGGGGGACCGGGGAGCTGTTTTTT
CASSLQGGTGELFF
>.|TRBJ1-1|.|TRBV29-1
TGCAGCGTTGAGTCCACGGTAGCTGAAGCTTTCTTT
CSVESTVAEAFF
>TRBD1|TRBJ2-1|many|TRBV5-1
TGCGCCAGCAGCCATAGGGACAGGAACTACAATGAGCAGTTCTTC
CASSHRDRNYNEQFF
>.|TRBJ1-5|medium-sized|TRBV7-2
TGTGCCAGCAGCTTAGCAGGGGTTTATAGCAATCAGCCCCAGCATTTT
CASSLAGVYSNQPQHF
>.|TRBJ1-1|.|TRBV27
TGTGCCAGCAGTGTCGACAGGAACACTGAAGCTTTCTTT
CASSVDRNTEAFF
>TRBD2|TRBJ2-1|many|TRBV27
TGTGCCAGCAATAGGGATGGAGCGGGAGGGGAGCAGTTCTTC
CASNRDGAGGEQFF
>.|TRBJ2-7|.|TRBV11-2
TGTGCCAGCAGCTTAGAGGTGACTTACGAGCAGTACTTC
CASSLEVTYEQYF
>.|TRBJ2-6|many|TRBV6-6
TGTGCCAGCAGTCTACGCTCTGGGGCCAACGTCCTGACTTTC
CASSLRSGANVLTF
>.|TRBJ2-5|many|TRBV20-1
TGCAGTGCTAGAGATAGACAGCCGCAAGAGACCCAGTACTTC
CSARDRQPQETQYF
>.|TRBJ2-7|.|TRBV28
TGTGCCAGCAGTCCTCAGGGTCTCTACGAGCAGTACTTC
CASSPQGLYEQYF
>TRBD2|TRBJ2-1|many|TRBV28
TGTGCCAGCATCCCGGGACTAGCCTACAATGAGCAGTTCTTC
CASIPGLAYNEQFF
>.|TRBJ2-7|many|TRBV21-1
TGTGCCAGCAGCAAAGAACTCTCGCCACCCTACGAGCAGTACTTC
CASSKELSPPYEQYF
>.|TRBJ2-5|many|TRBV5-4
TGTGCCAGCAGCTCGCAAACGTTAGAGACCCAGTACTTC
CASSSQTLETQYF
>TRBD1|TRBJ1-6|many|TRBV13
TGTGCCAGCAGCGTCGCCCCGGTGGGACAGGGAATTGGTAATTCACCCCTCCACTTT
CASSVAPVGQGIGNSPLHF
>.|TRBJ1-1|.|TRBV5-1
TGCGCCAGCAGCTTGGTCGGAACGAACACTGAAGCTTTCTTT
CASSLVGTNTEAFF
>TRBD1|TRBJ2-6|many|TRBV3-1
TGTGCCAGCAGCCCCTTGGGACAGGGGAGGCCTGGGGCCAACGTCCTGACTTTC
CASSPLGQGRPGANVLTF
>TRBD2|TRBJ2-7|many|TRBV7-2
TGTGCCAGCAGCCCTAGCGGGATCTACGAGCAGTACTTC
CASSPSGIYEQYF
>.|TRBJ1-5|many|TRBV5-1
TGCGCCAGCAGTCTAGGGGATAGGAATCAGCCCCAGCATTTT
CASSLGDRNQPQHF
>TRBD1|TRBJ1-1|few|TRBV7-9
TGTGCCAGCATCCTTTGGACAGGGCGGGGGAACAGAGGTAGACCGAACACTGAAGCTTTCTTT
CASILWTGRGNRGRPNTEAFF
>TRBD1|TRBJ2-1|many|TRBV20-1
TGCAGTGCTCTCCCGCCGTCAGGGGGCGCGGGAAATGAGCAGTTCTTC
CSALPPSGGAGNEQFF
>TRBD1|TRBJ2-5|many|TRBV28
TGTGCCAGCAGTCGACCGACAGGGGTCACCGAGACCCAGTACTTC
CASSRPTGVTETQYF
>.|TRBJ2-3|many|TRBV11-2
TGTGCCAGCAGCTTGCGGGCAGATACGCAGTATTTT
CASSLRADTQYF
>TRBD2|TRBJ2-7|many|TRBV10-3
TGTGCCATCAGTGACCGGACTAGCGCTACCTACGAGCAGTACTTC
CAISDRTSATYEQYF
>TRBD1|TRBJ1-4|many|TRBV6-5
TGTGCCAGCAGTTACGGGGACAGGGGTGGCGAAAAACTGTTTTTT
CASSYGDRGGEKLFF
>TRBD1|TRBJ2-1|few|TRBV29-1
TGCAGCGTTGAAGATTATAGGACAGGGAGAGAGCAGTTCTTC
CSVEDYRTGREQFF
>.|TRBJ2-1|many|TRBV7-6
TGTGCCAGCAGCTTAGGACCAGACAATGAGCAGTTCTTC
CASSLGPDNEQFF
>.|TRBJ2-7|many|TRBV7-2
TGTGCCAGCAGCTTTGACACCTACTCCTACGAGCAGTACTTC
CASSFDTYSYEQYF
>TRBD1|TRBJ1-2|many|TRBV2
TGTGCCAGCAGCAGAGCCTCCCGGGACAGAGTAAACCATGGCTACACCTTC
CASSRASRDRVNHGYTF
>.|TRBJ2-1|many|TRBV4-1
TGCGCCAGCAGCCAAGATTTAGTTTCCGGGCAGTTCTTC
CASSQDLVSGQFF
>TRBD1|TRBJ1-5|many|TRBV2
TGTGCCAGCAGTGAAGAGACAGGGGGCGTTCAGCCCCAGCATTTT
CASSEETGGVQPQHF
>.|TRBJ1-1|many|TRBV18
TGTGCCAGCTCCAACGGACACCTGAACACTGAAGCTTTCTTT
CASSNGHLNTEAFF
>TRBD2|TRBJ2-5|many|TRBV9
TGTGCCAGCAGCGTGGGACTAGCGGGAGGAGAGACCCAGTACTTC
CASSVGLAGGETQYF
>TRBD1|TRBJ2-7|.|TRBV10-2
TGCGCCAGCACCAGCCGGGGGCAGGGGGCAGGCTACGAGCAGTACTTC
CASTSRGQGAGYEQYF
>.|TRBJ2-1|few|TRBV3-1
TGTGCCAGCACCTATAACAATGAGCAGTTCTTC
CASTYNNEQFF
>TRBD2|TRBJ2-3|many|TRBV4-2
TGTGCCAGCAGCCAAGACTTACTAACGGGAGGGCCGACAGATACGCAGTATTTT
CASSQDLLTGGPTDTQYF
>.|TRBJ2-1|many|TRBV5-1
TGCGCCAGCAGCTTCGGGGGCCCCAATGAGCAGTTCTTC
CASSFGGPNEQFF
>.|TRBJ1-6|medium-sized|TRBV7-2
TGTGCCAGCAGCCCAGGTCAGAGGGGAGGAAGTCGATCACCCCTCCACTTT
CASSPGQRGGSRSPLHF
>.|TRBJ2-3|many|TRBV7-2
TGTGCCAGCAGCTTGGGAGTAAGCACAGATACGCAGTATTTT
CASSLGVSTDTQYF
>.|TRBJ1-2|many|TRBV29-1
TGCAGCGTCGGGGCCTCACTAAACTATGGCTACACCTTC
CSVGASLNYGYTF
>.|TRBJ2-7|many|TRBV27
TGTGCCAGCAGTTCCTCAGACAGGCACTACGAGCAGTACTTC
CASSSSDRHYEQYF
>TRBD1|TRBJ2-7|many|TRBV25-1
TGTGCCAGCCATGGACAGGGTCACTACGAGCAGTACTTC
CASHGQGHYEQYF
>TRBD1|TRBJ2-5|many|TRBV6-6
TGTGCCAGCAGCCTCACCGGGACAGGGGGCGCAAGCCGGGAGACCCAGTACTTC
CASSLTGTGGASRETQYF
>.|TRBJ2-2|many|TRBV28
TGTGCCAGCAGTTTTTACCGGGATAACGGGGAGCTGTTTTTT
CASSFYRDNGELFF
>.|TRBJ1-5|many|TRBV4-1
TGCGCCAGCAGCCAAGACGGGCCAGGGAATCAGCCCCAGCATTTT
CASSQDGPGNQPQHF
>.|TRBJ2-7|few|TRBV11-2
TGTGCCAGCAGCTTAGTACACGGGAGTGCCTACGAGCAGTACTTC
CASSLVHGSAYEQYF